The 21 T cell receptor beta chains reported below all come from one sample, sequenced in a study of T cell responses to AZD1222 COVID-19 vaccine. The data were produced by immunoSEQ multiplex PCR, yet TCRdb's version contains in-frame clones alone and is incomplete. The table includes 150,000 to 180,000 clones, approximately 87% detected once. The sample here was peripheral blood, taken on day 0 of MenACWY control vaccination. The receptor set was obtained from an adult in good health.

The chain couples TRBV20-1 to TRBJ2-7, with D unclear. Trimming took off 1 base at V and 1 base at J, with 2 bases between the two ends. Germline values: CDR1 DFQATT, CDR2 SNEGSKA (reference sequence). The CDR3 consists of 11 residues. The CDR3 sequence: CSARVSYEQYF. CDR3 nucleotides: TGCAGTGCTAGAGTTTCCTACGAGCAGTACTTC.

The CDR3 DNA reads TGTGCCAGCAGTGGGACAAGAAGCACTGGGGCCAACGTCCTGACTTTC. Translated: CASSGTRSTGANVLTF. This sequence joins TRBV2 and TRBJ2-6, with D possibly TRBD1 on 5 matching bases. From germline, CDR1 is SNHLY and CDR2 FYNNEI. The V and J ends lost 4 bases and 2 bases respectively, with 12 bases between them. The length of the CDR3 is 16 residues.

CDR3 in DNA: TGTGCCAGCAGTTTACTAACAACGGGTGGTCAGCCCCAGCATTTT. This encodes CASSLLTTGGQPQHF. This chain links TRBV28 with TRBJ1-5; D is unresolved. Per germline, CDR1 MDHEN and CDR2 SYDVKM. Trimming removed 2 bases from V and 6 bases from J, with 14 bases in between. This CDR3 is built from 15 residues.

This clone appeared once. The CDR3 DNA follows: TGTGCCAGCAGCGCGCCCGGGGTCCTTGAAGCTTTCTTT. The encoded protein is CASSAPGVLEAFF. This chain connects TRBV12-3 or TRBV12-4 to TRBJ1-1; the D is unclear. Trimming cost V 6 bases and J 7 bases, with 15 bases left between them. This CDR3 comprises 13 residues.

J is TRBJ1-2 and V is TRBV20-1; weak D call: TRBD1 (5 bases). Germline values: CDR1 DFQATT, CDR2 SNEGSKA (reference sequence). The CDR3 extends over 11 amino acids. CDR3 region: CGTGTGYGYTF. The CDR3 DNA reads TGCGGTACCGGGACGGGCTATGGCTACACCTTC.

The rearrangement links TRBV7-2 to TRBJ2-3; D possibly corresponds to TRBD2 (5 bases). CDR1 is SGHTA and CDR2 is FQGNSA in the germline V gene. The CDR3 totals 12 residues. Trimming stripped 6 bases from V and 5 bases from J, with 9 bases between. The CDR3 coding sequence is TGTGCCAGCAGTCCTGAGGGAGATACGCAGTATTTT. Translation gives CASSPEGDTQYF.

CDR3: CASSKQGASGDTQYF. In nucleotides, the CDR3 is TGCGCCAGCAGCAAGCAGGGGGCATCGGGAGATACGCAGTATTTT. The rearrangement uses TRBV5-1 and TRBJ2-3; 8 bases map to TRBD1. Unmatched junction bases numbered 9, after V lost 4 bases and J lost 5 bases. Germline V gene lookup returns CDR1 SGHRS and CDR2 YFSETQ. The CDR3 extends over 15 amino acids. The whole variable domain, filled in from reference TRBV5-1 and TRBJ2-3, reads KAGVTQTPRYLIKTRGQQVTLSCSPISGHRSVSWYQQTPGQGLQFLFEYFSETQRNKGNFPGRFSGRQFSNSRSEMNVSTLELGDSALYLCASSKQGASGDTQYFGPGTRLTVL.

The sample holds one count of this clone. V usage is TRBV11-2 and J usage is TRBJ2-2; D unclear. The CDR3 covers 12 residues. The germline CDR1 and CDR2 sequences are SGHAT and FQNNGV. V was shortened by 6 bases and J by 13 bases, with 15 bases between the two germline ends. CDR3 nucleotides: TGTGCCAGCAGACATTCGGACCGAGGGCTGTTTTTT. Its protein product is CASRHSDRGLFF. Full variable domain (missing parts from reference TRBV11-2 and TRBJ2-2): EAGVAQSPRYKIIEKRQSVAFWCNPISGHATLYWYQQILGQGPKLLIQFQNNGVVDDSQLPKDRFSAERLKGVDSTLKIQPAKLEDSAVYLCASRHSDRGLFFGEGSRLTVL.

This sequence joins TRBV19 and TRBJ1-6; D gene ambiguous. Per the germline V gene, CDR1 is LNHDA and CDR2 is SQIVND (reference sequence). The CDR3 totals 16 residues. V lost 1 base and J 7 bases, leaving 14 bases between the germline ends. CDR3 loop: CASSIGIGRKNSPLHF. Written as DNA, the CDR3 is TGTGCCAGTAGTATAGGTATCGGACGGAAGAATTCACCCCTCCACTTT.

The chain recombines TRBV5-1 with TRBJ1-2; D remains ambiguous. V was cut by 4 bases and J by 2 bases, with 12 bases left in between. The germline V gene has CDR1 SGHRS and CDR2 YFSETQ. This CDR3 has 14 residues. In DNA form, the CDR3 reads TGCGCCAGCAGCCCACCGACGTCGAACTATGGCTACACCTTC. Translation: CASSPPTSNYGYTF.

The gene calls are TRBV6-5 and TRBJ2-2, with D maybe TRBD1 (5 bases). Trimming took 0 bases from V and 6 from J, leaving 11 bases between them. The CDR3 has 15 amino acids. CDR1 and CDR2 from the germline V gene are MNHEY and SVGAGI. CDR3 sequence: CASSYSGREPGELFF. The DNA for the CDR3 is TGTGCCAGCAGTTACTCGGGCAGGGAACCCGGGGAGCTGTTTTTT.

J is TRBJ1-2 and V is TRBV27, with a weak D call TRBD1 (5 bases). Looked up from germline, CDR1 is MNHEY and CDR2 is SMNVEV (reference sequence). The V end was cut by 3 bases, the J end by 7 bases, with 12 bases between. This CDR3 has 13 amino acids. CDR3 amino acids: CASSLWQGGGYTF. The CDR3 DNA reads as TGTGCCAGCAGTTTGTGGCAGGGTGGTGGCTACACCTTC.

This clone was detected a few times. The chain carries TRBV19 and TRBJ1-2; D is undetermined. The germline V gene encodes CDR1 LNHDA and CDR2 SQIVND (reference sequence). Trimming removed 2 bases from V and 8 bases from J, with 18 bases in between. The CDR3 sequence is 15 residues long. The CDR3 DNA is TGTGCCAGTAGTATATTTGGAGGCGGTTCGGAGGGCTACACCTTC. It codes for CASSIFGGGSEGYTF.

The chain combines TRBV5-1 with TRBJ2-5, with TRBD2 identical over 9 bases. The CDR3 spans 17 residues. Germline V gene sequence: CDR1 SGHRS, CDR2 YFSETQ. V trimming: 4 bases; J trimming: 5 bases; junction bases outside the gene matches: 15. The CDR3 DNA sequence: TGCGCCAGCAGCCGGACCCTAGCGGGGCCCTCGGGGGAGACCCAGTACTTC. Translated, it gives CASSRTLAGPSGETQYF.

The chain uses TRBV5-1 and TRBJ1-2; possibly TRBD1 for D (6 bases). CDR1 is SGHRS and CDR2 is YFSETQ in the germline V gene. This CDR3 is 13 amino acids long. Trimming cost V 4 bases and J 4 bases, with 11 bases left between them. The DNA for the CDR3 is TGCGCCAGCAGCCCAGGGGTGTCCTATGGCTACACCTTC. This gives the protein CASSPGVSYGYTF.

The gene calls are TRBV3-1 (or the pseudogene TRBV3-2) and TRBJ1-1; D is undetermined. Per the germline V gene, CDR1 is LGHDT and CDR2 is YNNKEL (reference sequence). V shed 4 bases and J shed 4 bases, with 10 bases lying between them. The CDR3 is made up of 13 amino acids. Here the CDR3 reads CASSPIYLTEAFF. The CDR3 DNA follows: TGTGCCAGCAGCCCCATTTACCTCACTGAAGCTTTCTTT.

The J gene is TRBJ1-5, the V gene TRBV7-9, with 7 bases aligning to TRBD1. V trimming: 4 bases; J trimming: 3 bases; junction bases outside the gene matches: 6. CDR3 size: 15 residues. Germline CDR1 and CDR2: SEHNR and FQNEAQ (reference sequence). DNA for the CDR3: TGTGCCAGCAGCTCTGACAGGGCTCCCAATCAGCCCCAGCATTTT. Its protein is CASSSDRAPNQPQHF.

V and J are TRBV4-3 and TRBJ1-2, with TRBD1 matching over 7 bases. The CDR3 runs to 13 residues. V shed 4 bases and J 8 bases; nucleotides not matched to a gene: 7. Germline values: CDR1 LGHNA, CDR2 YSLEER. The CDR3 DNA reads TGCGCCAGCAGCCCCTACCTACAGGGGGGCTACACCTTC. Residues: CASSPYLQGGYTF.

DNA of the CDR3: TGTGCCAGCAGCTTAGGGACAGGAATTAACCCACCCCTCCACTTT. This encodes CASSLGTGINPPLHF. The V call is TRBV7-8, the J call TRBJ1-6; TRBD1 matches at 7 bases. J was trimmed by 11 bases and V by 1 base; bases with no gene match: 8. CDR1 is SGHVS and CDR2 is FQNEAQ in the germline V gene. The CDR3 spans 15 residues.

The chain has TRBV28 and TRBJ1-3; 7 nucleotides agree with TRBD1. The germline V gene encodes CDR1 MDHEN and CDR2 SYDVKM. Trimming cost V 5 bases and J 1 base; bases outside gene matches: 2. The CDR3 length is 14 residues. DNA of the CDR3: TGTGCCAGCAGTAAACAGGGGTCTGGAAACACCATATATTTT. Translation gives CASSKQGSGNTIYF. Combining the CDR3 with reference TRBV28 and TRBJ1-3 gives the whole variable domain DVKVTQSSRYLVKRTGEKVFLECVQDMDHENMFWYRQDPGLGLRLIYFSYDVKMKEKGDIPEGYSVSREKKERFSLILESASTNQTSMYLCASSKQGSGNTIYFGEGSWLTVV.

This chain joins TRBV19 and TRBJ2-5, with 10 nucleotides matching TRBD1. The V segment lost 9 bases and the J segment 5 bases; nucleotides outside the gene matches: 9. CDR1 LNHDA and CDR2 SQIVND come from the germline V gene (reference sequence). The CDR3 is 14 amino acids. CDR3 region: CARRPGQGLETQYF. CDR3 nucleotide sequence: TGTGCCAGAAGGCCGGGACAGGGGTTGGAGACCCAGTACTTC.